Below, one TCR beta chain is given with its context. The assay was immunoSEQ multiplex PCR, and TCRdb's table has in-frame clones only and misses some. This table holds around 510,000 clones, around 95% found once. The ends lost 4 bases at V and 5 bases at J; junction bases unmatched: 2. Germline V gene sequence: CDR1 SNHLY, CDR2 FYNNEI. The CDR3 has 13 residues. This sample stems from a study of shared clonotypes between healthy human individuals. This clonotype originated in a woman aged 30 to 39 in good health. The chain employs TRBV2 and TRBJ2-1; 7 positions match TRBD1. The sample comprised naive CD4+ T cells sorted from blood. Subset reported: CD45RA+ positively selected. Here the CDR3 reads CASSGQGNNEQFF. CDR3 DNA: TGTGCCAGCAGTGGACAGGGTAACAATGAGCAGTTCTTC. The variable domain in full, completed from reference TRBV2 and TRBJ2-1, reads EPEVTQTPSHQVTQMGQEVILRCVPISNHLYFYWYRQILGQKVEFLVSFYNNEISEKSEIFDDQFSVERPDGSNFTLKIRSTKLEDSAMYFCASSGQGNNEQFFGPGTRLTVL.